Listed here are 10 T cell receptor beta chains from one sample, sequenced in a study of T cells in Graves' hyperthyroidism and ophthalmopathy. Using RNA transcripts as the source, TCR beta CDR3 regions were amplified. Carried out on the TCR CDR3, a first-round RT-PCR used the HTBI primer set. TCRdb re-analysed the multiplex PCR reads in MiXCR, keeping a single row per CDR3 protein. The sample comprises about 500,000 distinct CDR3 sequences, about 15% of which are singletons, and less than 20% rests with the top ten. The specimen sequenced was blood. These receptors all come from a woman between 18 and 29 years old with Graves' hyperthyroidism.

This clonotype appeared a few times. The chain is built from TRBV19 and TRBJ1-2; D is unresolved. With 1 base removed from V and 5 bases from J, the gap between germline ends came to 8 bases. The CDR3 contains 13 residues. Per germline, CDR1 LNHDA and CDR2 SQIVND (reference sequence). The CDR3 here is CASSIGSEYGYTF. The CDR3 coding sequence is TGTGCCAGTAGTATAGGGTCGGAGTATGGCTACACCTTC.

This clonotype has a count of ten or more. The chain couples TRBV6-2 or TRBV6-3 to TRBJ2-7; 12 bases are a match to TRBD2. Germline assignment: CDR1 MNHEY and CDR2 SVGEGT. The trim removed 0 bases at V and 1 base at J, leaving 1 base unmatched. The CDR3 sequence is 16 residues long. CDR3 coding DNA: TGTGCCAGCAGTTACTCACTAGCGGGAGGATCCTACGAGCAGTACGTC. Its translation is CASSYSLAGGSYEQYV.

This chain connects TRBV20-1 to TRBJ2-1, with TRBD2 matching over 10 bases. Germline CDR1 DFQATT, CDR2 SNEGSKA (reference sequence). This CDR3 has 16 residues. The trim removed 3 bases at V and 5 bases at J, leaving 10 bases unmatched. CDR3 protein: CSASRGGSGRNNEQFF. CDR3 bases: TGCAGTGCTAGCAGGGGGGGTAGCGGGAGGAACAATGAGCAGTTCTTC.

This clonotype has ten or more counts. J is TRBJ1-1 and V is TRBV14; D is unresolved. CDR1 and CDR2 (germline): SGHDN, FVKESK. The CDR3 is 12 residues long. Trimming left V 2 bases short and J 4 bases short, with 5 bases between. DNA of the CDR3: TGTGCCAGCAGCCAACAATTCACTGAAGCTTTCTTT. This codes for CASSQQFTEAFF.

This clonotype was detected many times. This rearrangement joins TRBV2 to TRBJ2-5, with D perhaps matching TRBD2 (6 bases). The CDR3 has 12 amino acids. The germline V gene encodes CDR1 SNHLY and CDR2 FYNNEI. V lost 4 bases, J lost 5 bases, and 8 bases lay in between. This CDR3 reads CASSAGDETQYF. DNA of the CDR3: TGTGCCAGCAGTGCGGGGGACGAGACCCAGTACTTC.

In this sample, this clonotype turned up many times. The chain is built from TRBV12-3 or TRBV12-4 and TRBJ1-2; 7 nucleotides align to TRBD1. There are 14 residues in the CDR3. After removal of 7 bases from V and 4 bases from J, the junction contained 9 bases not matched to a gene. DNA of the CDR3: TGTGCCAGCAAAGAACAGGGGCCCCTCTATGGCTACACCTTC. Its protein is CASKEQGPLYGYTF.

This clonotype was seen repeatedly, ten times or more. This rearrangement joins TRBV3-1 to TRBJ2-5, with TRBD2 identical over 8 bases. Germline V gene lookup returns CDR1 LGHDT and CDR2 YNNKEL (reference sequence). Trimming removed 4 bases from V and 5 bases from J; junction bases left unmatched: 12. The CDR3 is 16 amino acids. The CDR3 region is CASSPRGGGPSETQYF. The CDR3 DNA reads TGTGCCAGCAGCCCCCGGGGGGGAGGGCCCTCGGAGACCCAGTACTTC.

This clonotype was seen ten or more times. J is TRBJ2-2 and V is TRBV29-1; no firm D call. Germline V gene lookup returns CDR1 SQVTM and CDR2 ANQGSEA. The CDR3 has 12 residues. The V and J ends lost 2 bases and 8 bases respectively, with 9 bases between them. In DNA, the CDR3 is TGCAGCGTTGAAATCCAAAATGGGGAGCTGTTTTTT. It encodes CSVEIQNGELFF.

This clonotype was picked up many times. V and J are TRBV12-5 and TRBJ1-2; D perhaps matches TRBD1 (5 bases). Per the germline V gene, CDR1 is LGHNT and CDR2 is FRNRAP. CDR3 size: 13 residues. Trimming pared 6 bases from V and 2 bases from J, leaving 10 bases between. CDR3: CASGKQENYGYTF. The CDR3 DNA reads as TGTGCTAGTGGCAAACAGGAGAACTATGGCTACACCTTC.

Many counts were recorded for this clonotype. V usage is TRBV19 and J usage is TRBJ1-2, with 7 bases aligning to TRBD1. Germline trimming cut 9 bases from V and 8 bases from J; bases unmatched to any gene: 12. The CDR3 runs 13 residues. Germline values: CDR1 LNHDA, CDR2 SQIVND (reference sequence). DNA for the CDR3: TGTGCCAGCTCGACAGGGAGGTCGGTCGGCTACACCTTC. Protein sequence: CASSTGRSVGYTF.